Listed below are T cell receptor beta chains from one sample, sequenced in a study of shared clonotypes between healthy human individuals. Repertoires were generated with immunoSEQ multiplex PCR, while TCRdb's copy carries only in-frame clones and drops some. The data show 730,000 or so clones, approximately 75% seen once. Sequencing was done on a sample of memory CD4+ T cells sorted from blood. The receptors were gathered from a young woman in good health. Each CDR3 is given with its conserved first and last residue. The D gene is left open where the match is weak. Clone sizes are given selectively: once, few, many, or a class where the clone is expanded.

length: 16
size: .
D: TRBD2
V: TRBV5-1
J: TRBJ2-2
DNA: TGCGCCAGCAGGGGACTAGCGGGAGGTTCAACCGGGGAGCTGTTTTTT
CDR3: CASRGLAGGSTGELFF

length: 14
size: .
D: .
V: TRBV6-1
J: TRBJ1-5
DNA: TGTGCCAGCAGCGGAGCAGGGTTCGGACAGCCCCAGCATTTT
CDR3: CASSGAGFGQPQHF

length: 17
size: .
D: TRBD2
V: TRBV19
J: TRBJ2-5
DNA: TGTGCCAGTAGTAATGGACTAGCGCCTGGGGATCAAGAGACCCAGTACTTC
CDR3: CASSNGLAPGDQETQYF

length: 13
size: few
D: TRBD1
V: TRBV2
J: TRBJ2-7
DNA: TGTGCCAGCAGCGGGACAGTACCCTACGAGCAGTACTTC
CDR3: CASSGTVPYEQYF

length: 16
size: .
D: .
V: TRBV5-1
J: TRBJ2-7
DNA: TGCGCCAGCAGCTTGCTGGCGGGACGACCTAAGGGGGAGCAGTACTTC
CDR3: CASSLLAGRPKGEQYF

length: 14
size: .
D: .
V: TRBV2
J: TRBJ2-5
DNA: TGTGCCAGCAGTCCGAACGGGAGAGGAGAGACCCAGTACTTC
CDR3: CASSPNGRGETQYF

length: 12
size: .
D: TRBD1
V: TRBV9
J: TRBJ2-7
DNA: TGTGCCAGCAGCGGGACAGGGAACGAGCAGTACTTC
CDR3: CASSGTGNEQYF

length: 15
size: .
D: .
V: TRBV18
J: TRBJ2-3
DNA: TGTGCCAGCTCACCGCCGACTGGGGGGACAGATACGCAGTATTTT
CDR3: CASSPPTGGTDTQYF

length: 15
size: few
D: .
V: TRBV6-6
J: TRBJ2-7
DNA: TGTGCCAGCAGTTACTCGAGGCAGGGCGGCTACGAGCAGTACTTC
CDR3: CASSYSRQGGYEQYF

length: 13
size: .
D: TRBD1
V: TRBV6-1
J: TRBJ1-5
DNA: TGTGCCAGTACCGGGACAGGGGACCAGCCCCAGCATTTT
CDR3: CASTGTGDQPQHF

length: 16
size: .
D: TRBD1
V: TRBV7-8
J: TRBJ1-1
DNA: TGTGCCAGCAGCTTCCTACCAGGGGGCATCAACACTGAAGCTTTCTTT
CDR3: CASSFLPGGINTEAFF

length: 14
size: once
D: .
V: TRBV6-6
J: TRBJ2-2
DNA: TGTGCCAGCACCCACGAGGCGAACACCGGGGAGCTGTTTTTT
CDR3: CASTHEANTGELFF

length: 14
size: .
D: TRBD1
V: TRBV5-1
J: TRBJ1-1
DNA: TGCGCCAGCAGCCAAGTAACAGGGGACACTGAAGCTTTCTTT
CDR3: CASSQVTGDTEAFF

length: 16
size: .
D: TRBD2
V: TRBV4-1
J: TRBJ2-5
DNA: TGCGCCAGCAGCCAAGATCCGGGGAGGGGAGGAGAGACCCAGTACTTC
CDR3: CASSQDPGRGGETQYF

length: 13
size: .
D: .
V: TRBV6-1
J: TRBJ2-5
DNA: TGTGCCAGCAGTCTCAGGGGCCAAGAGACCCAGTACTTC
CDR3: CASSLRGQETQYF

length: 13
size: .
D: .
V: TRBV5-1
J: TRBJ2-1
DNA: TGCGCCAGCAGCCTAGGGCCCGCCAATGAGCAGTTCTTC
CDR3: CASSLGPANEQFF

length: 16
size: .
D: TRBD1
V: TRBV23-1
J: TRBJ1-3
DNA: TGCGCCAGCAGTCAATATCCAGGGGGAAGTGGAAACACCATATATTTT
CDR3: CASSQYPGGSGNTIYF

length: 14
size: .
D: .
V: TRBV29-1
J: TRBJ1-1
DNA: TGCAGCGTTAGCACCGCGGGTATGAACACTGAAGCTTTCTTT
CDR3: CSVSTAGMNTEAFF

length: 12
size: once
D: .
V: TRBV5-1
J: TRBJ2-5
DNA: TGCGCCAGCAGCTGGACCGAAGAGACCCAGTACTTC
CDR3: CASSWTEETQYF

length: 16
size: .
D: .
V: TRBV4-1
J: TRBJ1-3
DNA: TGCGCCAGCAGCCAAGATCGGAGATGGCTTGGAAACACCATATATTTT
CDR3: CASSQDRRWLGNTIYF

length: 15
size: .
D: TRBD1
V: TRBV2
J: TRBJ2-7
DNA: TGTGCCACCAAGAATCGACAGGGGCTCACCTACGAGCAGTACTTC
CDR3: CATKNRQGLTYEQYF

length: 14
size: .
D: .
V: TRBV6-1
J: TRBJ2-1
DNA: TGTGCCAGCAGAGAACGGGGTGCTGGGAATGAGCAGTTCTTC
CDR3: CASRERGAGNEQFF

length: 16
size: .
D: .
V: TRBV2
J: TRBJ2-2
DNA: TGTGCCAGCAGTGCCTACGCTAGCGTGAACACCGGGGAGCTGTTTTTT
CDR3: CASSAYASVNTGELFF

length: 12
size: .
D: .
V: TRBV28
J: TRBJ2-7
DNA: TGTGCCAGCAGTTTTGTCGGTTACGAGCAGTACTTC
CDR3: CASSFVGYEQYF

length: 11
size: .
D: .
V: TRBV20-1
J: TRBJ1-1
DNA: TGCAGTGCTGATAAAGACACTGAAGCTTTCTTT
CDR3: CSADKDTEAFF

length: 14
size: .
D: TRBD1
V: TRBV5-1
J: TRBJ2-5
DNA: TGCGCCAGCAGCTCCCCCGGGACAGAAGAGACCCAGTACTTC
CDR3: CASSSPGTEETQYF

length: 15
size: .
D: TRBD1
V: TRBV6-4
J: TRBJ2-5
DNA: TGTGCCAGCAGTCCGGGACAGGGAAGGCAAGAGACCCAGTACTTC
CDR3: CASSPGQGRQETQYF

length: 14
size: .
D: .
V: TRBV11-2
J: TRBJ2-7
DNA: TGTGCCAGCAGCAAAAATGGGGGTTCCTACGAGCAGTACTTC
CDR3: CASSKNGGSYEQYF

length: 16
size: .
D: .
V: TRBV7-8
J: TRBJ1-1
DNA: TGTGCCAGCAGCTTATCTTGGGGCTTATCGAACACTGAAGCTTTCTTT
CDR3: CASSLSWGLSNTEAFF

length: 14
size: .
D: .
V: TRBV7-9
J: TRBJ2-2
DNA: TGTGCCAGCAGTCCCTCAGCGAACACCGGGGAGCTGTTTTTT
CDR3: CASSPSANTGELFF

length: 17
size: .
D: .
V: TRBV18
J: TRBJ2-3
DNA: TGTGCCAGCTCACCCCGTGGGGGAGAGCTCAGCACAGATACGCAGTATTTT
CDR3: CASSPRGGELSTDTQYF

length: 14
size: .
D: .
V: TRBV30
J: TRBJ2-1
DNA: TGTGCCTGGAGCCTCAAGGGGCTGTACAATGAGCAGTTCTTC
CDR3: CAWSLKGLYNEQFF

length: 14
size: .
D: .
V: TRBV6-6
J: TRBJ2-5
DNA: TGTGCCACGGGGAGACAGGGAGGGTTCGAGACCCAGTACTTC
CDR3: CATGRQGGFETQYF

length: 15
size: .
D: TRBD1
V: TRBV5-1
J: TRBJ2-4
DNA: TGCGCCAGCAGCTTGGGTGACAGGGATGAAAACATTCAGTACTTC
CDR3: CASSLGDRDENIQYF

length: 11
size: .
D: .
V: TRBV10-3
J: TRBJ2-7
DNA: TGTGCCATCAGTCTCTCCCACGAGCAGTACTTC
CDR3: CAISLSHEQYF

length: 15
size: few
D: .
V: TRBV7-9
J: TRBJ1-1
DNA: TGTGCCAGCAGCTTAGATGTGGCGGGGAACACTGAAGCTTTCTTT
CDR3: CASSLDVAGNTEAFF

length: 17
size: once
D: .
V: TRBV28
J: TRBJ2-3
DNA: TGTGCCAGCAGTACCGACAGGCCGGGTTTTGGACGAGATACGCAGTATTTT
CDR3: CASSTDRPGFGRDTQYF

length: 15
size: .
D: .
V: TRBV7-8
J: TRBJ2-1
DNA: TGTGCCAGCAGCCGTCTAACGGGAGACAACAATGAGCAGTTCTTC
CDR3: CASSRLTGDNNEQFF

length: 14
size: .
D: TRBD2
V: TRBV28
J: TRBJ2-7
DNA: TGTGCCAGCAGAGTAGCGGGAAGCTCCTACGAGCAGTACTTC
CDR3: CASRVAGSSYEQYF

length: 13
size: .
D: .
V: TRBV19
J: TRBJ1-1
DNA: TGTGCCAGTAGTATAAAGGGGGACACTGAAGCTTTCTTT
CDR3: CASSIKGDTEAFF

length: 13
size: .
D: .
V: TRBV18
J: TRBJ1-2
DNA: TGTGCCAGCTCACCAGGAGTTTTCTATGGCTACACCTTC
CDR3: CASSPGVFYGYTF

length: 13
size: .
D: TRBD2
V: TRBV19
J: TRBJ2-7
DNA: TGTGCCACCTCGGAGGGACTAGCGTACGAGCAGTACTTC
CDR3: CATSEGLAYEQYF

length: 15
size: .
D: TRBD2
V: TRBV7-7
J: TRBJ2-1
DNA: TGTGCCAGCAGCCTAACTAGCGGAGAGTACAATGAGCAGTTCTTC
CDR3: CASSLTSGEYNEQFF

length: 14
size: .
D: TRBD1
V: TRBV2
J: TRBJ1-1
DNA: TGTGCCAGCAGTGGCGGGACAGGGAACACTGAAGCTTTCTTT
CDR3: CASSGGTGNTEAFF

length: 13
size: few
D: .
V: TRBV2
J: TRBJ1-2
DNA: TGTGCCAGCAGTCCTTTGGGGAACTATGGCTACACCTTC
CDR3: CASSPLGNYGYTF

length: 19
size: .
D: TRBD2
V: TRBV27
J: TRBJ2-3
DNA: TGTGCCAGCAGTTCCCCCCGCCTTACTAGCGGGAGGGCCACAGATACGCAGTATTTT
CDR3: CASSSPRLTSGRATDTQYF

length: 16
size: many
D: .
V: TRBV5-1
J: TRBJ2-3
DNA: TGCGCCAGCAGCGACGTGGCGGGTTTTGGGGCAGATACGCAGTATTTT
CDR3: CASSDVAGFGADTQYF

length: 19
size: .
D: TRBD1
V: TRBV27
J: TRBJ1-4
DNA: TGTGCCAGCAGTTTAGGGGCCGGGACAGGGGGTCCACCTAATGAAAAACTGTTTTTT
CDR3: CASSLGAGTGGPPNEKLFF

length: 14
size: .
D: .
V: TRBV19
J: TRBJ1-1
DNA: TGTGCCAGTAGGTCCGACAGGAGGAACACTGAAGCTTTCTTT
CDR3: CASRSDRRNTEAFF

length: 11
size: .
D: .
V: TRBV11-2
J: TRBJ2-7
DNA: TGTGCCAGCAGCTTACTCCGAGAGCAGTACTTC
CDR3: CASSLLREQYF

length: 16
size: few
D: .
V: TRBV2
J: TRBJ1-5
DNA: TGTGCCAGCAGTGACGTGGACAAAATTAGCAATCAGCCCCAGCATTTT
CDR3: CASSDVDKISNQPQHF

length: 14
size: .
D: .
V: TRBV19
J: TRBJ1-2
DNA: TGTGCCAGTAGTATAGTTGGGGGGCCCTATGGCTACACCTTC
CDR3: CASSIVGGPYGYTF

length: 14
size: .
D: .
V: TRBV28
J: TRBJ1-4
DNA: TGTGCCAGCAGTTCAGGACAGATTAATGAAAAACTGTTTTTT
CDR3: CASSSGQINEKLFF

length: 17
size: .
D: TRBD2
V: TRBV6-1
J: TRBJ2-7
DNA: TGTGCCAGCAGTGACGCCACTAGCGGGAGCGGGCACTACGAGCAGTACTTC
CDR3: CASSDATSGSGHYEQYF

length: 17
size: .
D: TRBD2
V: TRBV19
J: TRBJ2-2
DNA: TGTGCCAGTAGTACGACCCCTAGCGGGAGTAGGATCGGGGAGCTGTTTTTT
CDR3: CASSTTPSGSRIGELFF